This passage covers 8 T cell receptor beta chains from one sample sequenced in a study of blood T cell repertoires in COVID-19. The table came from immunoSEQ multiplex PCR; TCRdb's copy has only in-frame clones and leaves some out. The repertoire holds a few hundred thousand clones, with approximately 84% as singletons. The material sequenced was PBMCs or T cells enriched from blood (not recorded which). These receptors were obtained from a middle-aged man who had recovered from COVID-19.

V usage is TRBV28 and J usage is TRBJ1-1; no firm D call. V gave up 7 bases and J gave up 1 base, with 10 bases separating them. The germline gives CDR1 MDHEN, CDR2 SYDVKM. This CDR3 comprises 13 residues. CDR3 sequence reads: CASNRHPNTEAFF. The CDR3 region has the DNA TGTGCCAGCAACAGACACCCGAACACTGAAGCTTTCTTT.

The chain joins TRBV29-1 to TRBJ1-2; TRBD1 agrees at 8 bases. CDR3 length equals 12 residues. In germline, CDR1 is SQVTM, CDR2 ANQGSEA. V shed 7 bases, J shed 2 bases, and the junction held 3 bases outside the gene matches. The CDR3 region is CSARTGNYGYTF. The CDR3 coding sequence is TGCAGCGCCCGGACAGGGAACTATGGCTACACCTTC.

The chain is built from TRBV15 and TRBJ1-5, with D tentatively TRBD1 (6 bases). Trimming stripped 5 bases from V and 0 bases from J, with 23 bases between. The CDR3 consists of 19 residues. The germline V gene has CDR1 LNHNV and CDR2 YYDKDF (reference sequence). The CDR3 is CATSPQRGSGSYSNQPQHF. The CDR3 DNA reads TGTGCCACCAGCCCTCAAAGGGGGTCGGGATCCTATAGCAATCAGCCCCAGCATTTT.

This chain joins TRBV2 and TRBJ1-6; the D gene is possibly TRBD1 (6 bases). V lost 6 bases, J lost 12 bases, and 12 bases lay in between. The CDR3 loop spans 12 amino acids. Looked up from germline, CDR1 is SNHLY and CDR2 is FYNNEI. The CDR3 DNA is TGTGCCAGCAGGGGACACGATGGACCCCTCCACTTT. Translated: CASRGHDGPLHF.

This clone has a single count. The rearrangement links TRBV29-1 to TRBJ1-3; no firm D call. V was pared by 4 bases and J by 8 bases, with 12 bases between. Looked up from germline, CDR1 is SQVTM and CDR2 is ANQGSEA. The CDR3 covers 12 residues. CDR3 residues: CSVASVRDTIYF. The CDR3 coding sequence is TGCAGCGTTGCCTCTGTTAGAGACACCATATATTTT.

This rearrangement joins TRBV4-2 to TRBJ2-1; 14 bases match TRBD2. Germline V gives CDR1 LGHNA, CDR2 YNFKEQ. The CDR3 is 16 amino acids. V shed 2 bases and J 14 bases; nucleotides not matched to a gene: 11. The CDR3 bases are TGTGCCAGCAGCCAATCGGGACTAGCGGGAGACTTTGGGGAGTTCTTC. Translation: CASSQSGLAGDFGEFF.

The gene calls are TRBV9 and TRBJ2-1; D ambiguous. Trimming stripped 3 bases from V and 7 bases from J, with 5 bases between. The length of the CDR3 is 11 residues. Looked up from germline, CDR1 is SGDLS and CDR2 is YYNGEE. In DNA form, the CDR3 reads TGTGCCAGCAGCGCCCTAAATGAGCAGTTCTTC. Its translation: CASSALNEQFF.

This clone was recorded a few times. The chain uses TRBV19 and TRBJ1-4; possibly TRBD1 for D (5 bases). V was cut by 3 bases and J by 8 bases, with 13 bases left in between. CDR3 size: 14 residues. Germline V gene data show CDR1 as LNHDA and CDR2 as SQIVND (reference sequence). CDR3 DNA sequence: TGTGCCAGTAGTATGGTTGGGGGGAGAGAAAAACTGTTTTTT. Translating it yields CASSMVGGREKLFF.